These 6 T cell receptor beta chains were sequenced from one sample in a study of metastatic and nonmetastatic thyroid tumors. TCRdb re-called the PCR reads with MiXCR. Of 50,000 or so clones in the sample, around 20% are singletons; the top ten hold over 3%. None of the patients had undergone any treatment ahead of thyroid surgery. Sequences were obtained from blood. All receptors derive from a male donor with papillary thyroid cancer or a benign thyroid nodule (not recorded which). Some clones in this sample may be carry-over from other donors' samples.

In its sample, this clone was seen many times. The J gene is TRBJ2-7, the V gene TRBV11-2; possibly TRBD1 or TRBD2 for D (5 bases each). Germline V gene lookup returns CDR1 SGHAT and CDR2 FQNNGV. Trimming removed 1 base at V and 0 bases at J, with 10 bases between. The CDR3 spans 15 residues. The CDR3 loop reads CASSLGGDPSYEQYF. Written as DNA, the CDR3 is TGTGCCAGCAGCTTAGGAGGGGACCCCTCCTACGAGCAGTACTTC.

This clone was seen many times. The rearrangement links TRBV19 to TRBJ2-1; no firm D call. The CDR3 is 11 amino acids. Germline V gene lookup returns CDR1 LNHDA and CDR2 SQIVND (reference sequence). V lost 3 bases and J lost 6, with 3 bases in between. CDR3 in DNA: TGTGCCAGTAGTATCGGCAATGAGCAGTTCTTC. Its protein is CASSIGNEQFF.

This clone was counted many times. The chain couples TRBV12-3 or TRBV12-4 to TRBJ2-1, with 11 bases identical to TRBD1. V lost 8 bases, J lost 4 bases, and 4 bases stayed unmatched. The CDR3 is 14 residues long. CDR3 in DNA: TGTGCCAGCGGGGGACAGGGGGTTTACAATGAGCAGTTCTTC. Translated, it gives CASGGQGVYNEQFF.

This clone was found a few times. The V call is TRBV6-2 or TRBV6-3, the J call TRBJ2-5; maybe TRBD1 (5 bases). Looked up from germline, CDR1 is MNHEY and CDR2 is SVGEGT. The CDR3 has 17 residues. V shed 5 bases and J shed 7 bases, with 26 bases lying between them. This CDR3 reads CASSILCRAGAAVTQYF. CDR3 bases: TGTGCCAGCAGTATACTCTGCCGGGCTGGGGCGGCGGTGACCCAGTACTTC.

The rearrangement links TRBV18 to TRBJ2-7, with D possibly TRBD2 on 5 matching bases. Looked up from germline, CDR1 is KGHSH and CDR2 is LQKENI. The CDR3 sequence is 14 residues long. V lost 2 bases and J lost 2, with 10 bases in between. The CDR3 loop reads CASSPEGGAYEQYF. CDR3 DNA sequence: TGTGCCAGCTCACCAGAGGGTGGGGCCTACGAGCAGTACTTC. Combining the CDR3 with reference TRBV18 and TRBJ2-7 gives the whole variable domain NAGVMQNPRHLVRRRGQEARLRCSPMKGHSHVYWYRQLPEEGLKFMVYLQKENIIDESGMPKERFSAEFPKEGPSILRIQQVVRGDSAAYFCASSPEGGAYEQYFGPGTRLTVT.

There are many counts of this clone. The rearrangement joins TRBV14 to TRBJ2-1; unclear D gene. Germline CDR1 is SGHDN and CDR2 is FVKESK. CDR3 size: 16 residues. Trimming cost V 0 bases and J 2 bases, with 11 bases left between them. The CDR3, as DNA: TGTGCCAGCAGCCAAGATGGATCAGGACCCTACAATGAGCAGTTCTTC. Amino acid sequence: CASSQDGSGPYNEQFF.